Included here is one T cell receptor beta chain sequence, with context. The entry originates in a study of beta chain features in type 1 diabetes. Study-wide background: Examined across all samples were some 99 million sorted cells.

Central memory, naive, regulatory and stem cell-like memory CD4+ cells were sorted by CD45RO/CCR7/CD25/CD127/CD95/CD27. Post-sort purity exceeded 95% for all sorted populations. All of the isolated RNA was reverse transcribed, so expressed TCRB transcripts were sequenced. TCRdb's copy holds only in-frame clones and misses some; the assay was immunoSEQ multiplex PCR. The sample gives hundreds of thousands of clones, approximately 28% of which show up once; about 0.06% is in the top ten. Material: naive CD4+ T cells from blood. This TCR was sampled from a man aged 18 to 29 in good health.

CDR3 region: CSVEGPRDLSYNEQFF. CDR3 nucleotide sequence: TGCAGCGTTGAGGGTCCCCGGGACCTCTCCTACAATGAGCAGTTCTTC. This chain links TRBV29-1 with TRBJ2-1; D could derive from TRBD1 or TRBD2 (5 bases each). Germline-derived CDR1 and CDR2 are SQVTM and ANQGSEA. Deletions cut 3 bases from V and 0 bases from J, with 15 bases between. The CDR3 runs 16 residues.